Shown below are 23 T cell receptor beta chains from a single sample sequenced in a study of shared clonotypes between healthy human individuals. CD45RO-negative, CCR7-selected cells formed the naive CD8 fraction, which excluded terminally differentiated effector memory CD45RA+ cells. TCRdb keeps only in-frame clones here, not all; method: immunoSEQ multiplex PCR. The sample consists of some 2 million clones, roughly 94% of them appearing once. The sequenced material came from naive CD8+ T cells sorted from blood. Receptors were obtained from a young man in good health.

The chain links TRBV7-8 to TRBJ2-1, with D maybe TRBD2 (5 bases). Germline loops: CDR1 SGHVS, CDR2 FQNEAQ. Between the trimmed V and J ends, which lost 2 bases and 2 bases, there was a span of 13 bases. This CDR3 is 16 amino acids long. The CDR3 protein is CASSLSPAAAYNEQFF. The CDR3 DNA reads TGTGCCAGCAGCTTATCCCCCGCAGCGGCCTACAATGAGCAGTTCTTC.

The J gene is TRBJ2-7, the V gene TRBV27; 8 nucleotides agree with TRBD2. CDR1 is MNHEY, CDR2 SMNVEV, per germline (reference sequence). V gave up 5 bases and J gave up 6 bases; unmatched junction bases: 9. The CDR3 is made up of 14 amino acids. The CDR3: CASSPIGSGVEQYF. In nucleotides, the CDR3 is TGTGCCAGCAGTCCTATTGGTAGCGGGGTCGAGCAGTACTTC.

This clone was seen only once. The gene calls are TRBV19 and TRBJ2-2, with 9 bases matching TRBD1. CDR3 length: 15 residues. Losses at the gene ends were 3 bases for V and 5 bases for J; bases not matched to a gene: 4. The germline V gene encodes CDR1 LNHDA and CDR2 SQIVND (reference sequence). CDR3 bases: TGTGCCAGTAGTATCGGACAGGGGTGGACCGGGGAGCTGTTTTTT. As protein: CASSIGQGWTGELFF.

This clone has just one count. Here the CDR3 reads CASSRGLAGVNEQFF. The CDR3 DNA follows: TGTGCCAGCAGCCGGGGACTAGCGGGAGTCAATGAGCAGTTCTTC. The rearrangement uses TRBV27 and TRBJ2-1; 14 nucleotides match TRBD2. The length of the CDR3 is 15 residues. Germline V lookup: CDR1 MNHEY, CDR2 SMNVEV (reference sequence). The J segment lost 6 bases and the V segment lost 6 bases, leaving 4 bases of the junction unmatched.

This chain joins TRBV4-3 and TRBJ1-2; D call uncertain. Between the trimmed V and J ends, which lost 0 bases and 1 base, there was a span of 6 bases. There are 14 residues in the CDR3. Germline assignment: CDR1 LGHNA and CDR2 YSLEER. The CDR3 here is CASSQDGFNYGYTF. CDR3 DNA: TGCGCCAGCAGCCAAGACGGATTTAACTATGGCTACACCTTC.

Of note for this clone: The same CDR3 can be traced to other DNA sequences in this sample. This chain uses TRBV19 with TRBJ1-2; 7 bases map to TRBD1. V lost 1 base to trimming and J lost 6 bases; unmatched junction nucleotides: 2. This CDR3 is 13 amino acids long. Germline assignment: CDR1 LNHDA and CDR2 SQIVND (reference sequence). CDR3 DNA sequence: TGTGCCAGTAGTATAGGACAGGGAGATGGCTACACCTTC. Encoded protein: CASSIGQGDGYTF.

The chain has TRBV5-6 and TRBJ2-3; 10 positions agree with TRBD1. This CDR3 has 14 residues. The V gene's germline CDR1 is SGHDT and CDR2 YYEEEE. V was pared by 4 bases and J by 4 bases, with 3 bases of the junction left unmatched. This CDR3 reads CASSPGQGPDTQYF. Here the CDR3 DNA reads TGTGCCAGCAGCCCGGGACAGGGGCCAGATACGCAGTATTTT.

This clone was recorded once. This chain connects TRBV28 to TRBJ2-7, with no clear D. CDR3 length: 15 amino acids. Deletions cut 7 bases from V and 0 bases from J, with 16 bases between. The germline CDR1 and CDR2 sequences are MDHEN and SYDVKM. The CDR3 DNA reads TGTGCCAGCACCCCAGGAGTGGGGTTCTCCTACGAGCAGTACTTC. It is translated as CASTPGVGFSYEQYF.

The chain uses TRBV6-1 and TRBJ2-3; 11 bases are a match to TRBD2. CDR3 size: 14 residues. V dropped 6 bases and J dropped 6; count of bases not matched to a gene: 5. Germline CDR1 reads MNHNS; CDR2 reads SASEGT. CDR3 amino acids: CASSLAGGLDTQYF. The CDR3 DNA is TGTGCCAGCAGCCTAGCGGGAGGACTTGATACGCAGTATTTT.

This CDR3 reads CASSGHLDDTEAFF. The CDR3 nucleotides read TGTGCCAGTAGTGGACACCTGGACGACACTGAAGCTTTCTTT. The rearrangement joins TRBV19 to TRBJ1-1; maybe TRBD1 (5 bases). V was cut by 5 bases and J by 3 bases, with 13 bases left in between. CDR3 length: 14 residues. The germline gives CDR1 LNHDA, CDR2 SQIVND (reference sequence).

J is TRBJ2-1 and V is TRBV4-3; 15 positions agree with TRBD2. V gave up 0 bases and J gave up 4 bases; unmatched junction bases: 1. Per germline, CDR1 LGHNA and CDR2 YSLEER. The length of the CDR3 is 17 residues. The CDR3 DNA reads TGCGCCAGCAGCCAAGACGGACTAGCGGGAGGGTACAATGAGCAGTTCTTC. The encoded protein is CASSQDGLAGGYNEQFF.

The V and J genes are TRBV6-6 and TRBJ1-1; D is unresolved. Germline V gives CDR1 MNHNY, CDR2 SVGAGI (reference sequence). V was trimmed by 1 base and J by 1 base, leaving 7 bases between them. The CDR3 extends over 14 amino acids. The CDR3 protein is CASSYFAENTEAFF. CDR3 DNA sequence: TGTGCCAGCAGTTACTTTGCGGAGAACACTGAAGCTTTCTTT.

The V gene is TRBV2, the J gene TRBJ2-7; no definite D call. The CDR3 is made up of 14 amino acids. Per germline, CDR1 SNHLY and CDR2 FYNNEI. The V gene lost 0 bases and the J gene lost 4 bases, with 10 bases spanning the gap. CDR3 loop: CASSEALRSYEQYF. CDR3 coding DNA: TGTGCCAGCAGTGAAGCGCTTCGGTCTTACGAGCAGTACTTC.

V is TRBV19 and J is TRBJ2-1, with TRBD1 identical over 8 bases. V was clipped by 6 bases and J by 4 bases; unmatched bases: 8. In germline, CDR1 is LNHDA, CDR2 SQIVND (reference sequence). The CDR3 spans 15 residues. The CDR3: CASRDSGTGYNEQFF. CDR3 bases: TGTGCCAGTAGGGATTCCGGGACAGGATACAATGAGCAGTTCTTC. The full variable domain, completed using reference TRBV19 and TRBJ2-1, is DGGITQSPKYLFRKEGQNVTLSCEQNLNHDAMYWYRQDPGQGLRLIYYSQIVNDFQKGDIAEGYSVSREKKESFPLTVTSAQKNPTAFYLCASRDSGTGYNEQFFGPGTRLTVL.

This clone was observed once. The chain employs TRBV4-1 and TRBJ1-5; TRBD1 matches 9 bases. Losses at the gene ends were 1 base for V and 2 bases for J; bases not matched to a gene: 3. CDR1 and CDR2 from the germline V gene are MGHRA and YSYEKL. The CDR3 totals 16 residues. The CDR3 here is CASSQVQGAGNQPQHF. CDR3 DNA: TGCGCCAGCAGCCAAGTACAGGGGGCTGGCAATCAGCCCCAGCATTTT.

The chain combines TRBV19 with TRBJ1-1; no definite D call. V was cut by 7 bases and J by 4 bases, with 13 bases left in between. Germline V lookup: CDR1 LNHDA, CDR2 SQIVND (reference sequence). The CDR3 runs to 13 residues. The CDR3 protein is CASIGSGRTEAFF. The CDR3 nucleotides are TGTGCCAGTATTGGAAGTGGGCGCACTGAAGCTTTCTTT.

For this clone: Other nucleotide sequences from this sample produce the same CDR3. This chain uses TRBV7-9 with TRBJ2-5; D is unclear. Between the trimmed V and J ends, which lost 1 base and 5 bases, there was a span of 8 bases. CDR3 size: 13 residues. Germline values: CDR1 SEHNR, CDR2 FQNEAQ (reference sequence). The CDR3 sequence: CASSLVVEETQYF. Written as DNA, the CDR3 is TGTGCCAGCAGCTTAGTCGTAGAGGAGACCCAGTACTTC. Complete variable domain (other parts from reference TRBV7-9 and TRBJ2-5): DTGVSQNPRHKITKRGQNVTFRCDPISEHNRLYWYRQTLGQGPEFLTYFQNEAQLEKSRLLSDRFSAERPKGSFSTLEIQRTEQGDSAMYLCASSLVVEETQYFGPGTRLLVL.

This sequence joins TRBV13 and TRBJ2-1, with a tentative D call TRBD1 (5 bases). V was pared by 3 bases and J by 5 bases, with 11 bases between. There are 14 residues in the CDR3. The V gene's germline CDR1 is PRHDT and CDR2 FYEKMQ (reference sequence). Here the CDR3 reads CASSFSGLNNEQFF. The CDR3 bases are TGTGCCAGCAGCTTCTCAGGGCTAAACAATGAGCAGTTCTTC.

The chain's CDR3 is CASSFGPYGYTF. CDR3 bases: TGTGCCAGCAGTTTCGGGCCCTATGGCTACACCTTC. The rearrangement joins TRBV6-5 to TRBJ1-2, with unresolved D. Trimming pared 4 bases from V and 4 bases from J, leaving 7 bases between. Germline assignment: CDR1 MNHEY and CDR2 SVGAGI. CDR3 length equals 12 residues.

J is TRBJ2-7 and V is TRBV5-1, with 7 bases lining up with TRBD1. The CDR3 totals 15 residues. J lost 6 bases, V lost 2 bases, and 11 bases had no gene match. CDR1 and CDR2 from the germline V gene are SGHRS and YFSETQ. The CDR3 DNA follows: TGCGCCAGCAGCTTCGACCGGGACAGTACTCCCGAGCAGTACTTC. Its protein product is CASSFDRDSTPEQYF.

Comments on this clone: The same CDR3 can be traced to other DNA sequences in this sample. The chain joins TRBV6-5 to TRBJ2-7; possibly TRBD2 for D (5 bases). V lost 5 bases and J 3 bases, leaving 11 bases between the germline ends. Germline V gene sequence: CDR1 MNHEY, CDR2 SVGAGI. This CDR3 region has 13 residues. The CDR3 here is CASSSGLYYEQYF. The CDR3 bases are TGTGCCAGCAGTAGCGGACTTTACTACGAGCAGTACTTC.

The chain carries TRBV30 and TRBJ1-2; D is possibly TRBD1 (5 bases). CDR3 length: 13 residues. The germline V and J ends were trimmed by 1 base and 3 bases, with 9 bases remaining between them. The germline V gene encodes CDR1 GTSNPN and CDR2 SVGIG (reference sequence). Written as DNA, the CDR3 is TGTGCCTGGAGTGAACAGGAGGACTATGGCTACACCTTC. Translation: CAWSEQEDYGYTF.

The rearrangement joins TRBV11-2 to TRBJ2-2, with D hard to call. The length of the CDR3 is 16 residues. The V gene lost 4 bases and the J gene lost 1 base, with 13 bases spanning the gap. The germline V gene has CDR1 SGHAT and CDR2 FQNNGV. The CDR3 loop is CASSWGGTLNTGELFF. The CDR3 nucleotides read TGTGCCAGCAGCTGGGGTGGAACGCTGAACACCGGGGAGCTGTTTTTT.